This is a list of T cell receptor beta chains from one sample in a study of blood T cell repertoires in COVID-19. Sequencing was performed with immunoSEQ multiplex PCR; in TCRdb, only in-frame clones are kept and a portion is missing. The data hold approximately 130,000 clones, with around three quarters observed a single time. The sample was peripheral blood. The receptors originated from a human donor in a cohort sampled during active COVID-19. The conserved cysteine and the conserved F or W are not part of the CDR3 here. Fields, in order: CDR3 length, J gene, V gene, CDR3 protein.

12,TRBJ2-5,TRBV11-2,ASSLVGSGETQY
11,TRBJ2-3,TRBV2,ATLRREADTQY
15,TRBJ2-4,TRBV7-9,ASSSLSDAGKRDIQY
11,TRBJ2-7,TRBV6-5,ASSYSRSYEQY
12,TRBJ1-5,TRBV2,ASSEDRGREPQH
13,TRBJ1-1,TRBV11-2,ASSLDTLGATEAF
14,TRBJ2-2,TRBV19,ASSSLPGQFTGELF
12,TRBJ1-6,TRBV30,AWRVGEINSPLH
13,TRBJ2-1,TRBV10-3,AIAETGENYNEQF
13,TRBJ2-1,TRBV11-2,ASHAGTSLYNEQF
13,TRBJ1-5,TRBV27,ASRGDRRPNQPQH
11,TRBJ2-1,TRBV14,ASSLQGEAEQF
13,TRBJ2-3,TRBV24-1,ATSDRRGPTDTQY
14,TRBJ2-3,TRBV4-2,ASSQETSGGAIAQY
12,TRBJ1-5,TRBV6-6,ASSKQGSNQPQH
11,TRBJ1-1,TRBV5-5,ASSFGDGTEAF
10,TRBJ2-7,TRBV11-2,ASSHSGGEQY
11,TRBJ2-7,TRBV7-6,ASSPPGTYEQY
11,TRBJ2-2,TRBV7-2,ASSKHSSGELF
14,TRBJ1-5,TRBV7-9,ASSLALTGVSQPQH
10,TRBJ1-1,TRBV6-5,AIQGEGTEAF
10,TRBJ2-7,TRBV28,ASSQGKHEQY
13,TRBJ1-3,TRBV9,ASSVGTGIVNTIY
8,TRBJ1-2,TRBV28,ASYSRGYT
10,TRBJ2-7,TRBV10-2,ASSAGTTQEY
11,TRBJ2-2,TRBV19,ASGQGITGELF
10,TRBJ1-6,TRBV5-1,ASSWRGSPLH
14,TRBJ2-2,TRBV2,ASSLLRQGAGGELF
11,TRBJ2-6,TRBV29-1,SVGQAGANVLT
11,TRBJ1-5,TRBV28,ASSLGGAQPQH
10,TRBJ2-7,TRBV4-2,ASSQNRNEQY
13,TRBJ2-5,TRBV15,ATSRGEQSQETQY
13,TRBJ2-5,TRBV5-5,ASSTGSGGPETQY
14,TRBJ2-2,TRBV11-3,ASSERFLGSTGELF
11,TRBJ1-1,TRBV30,AWSTRVYTEAF
14,TRBJ2-2,TRBV9,ASSPDWHENTGELF
12,TRBJ1-5,TRBV5-8,ASSLVWGDQPQH
12,TRBJ2-3,TRBV11-1,ASSFQRGVDTQY
15,TRBJ1-5,TRBV7-9,ASSLDRGRSDYQPQH
12,TRBJ2-3,TRBV2,ASSESGGGDTQY
13,TRBJ1-6,TRBV7-9,ASSAPGAGGSPLH
12,TRBJ2-6,TRBV7-9,ASSLPPGANVLT
14,TRBJ1-6,TRBV28,ASSLFGATWHSPLH
12,TRBJ2-7,TRBV11-2,ASSPWPLSHEQY
10,TRBJ1-2,TRBV19,ASSPSQVGYT
14,TRBJ2-3,TRBV11-2,ASSRRLASSTDTQY
13,TRBJ1-3,TRBV29-1,SVSKTGSSGNTIY
12,TRBJ2-3,TRBV19,ASSIQGTADTQY
14,TRBJ1-1,TRBV18,ASSPLGQGTNTEAF
11,TRBJ1-2,TRBV30,AQVRAAGYGYT
13,TRBJ1-5,TRBV19,ASTAGQGVNQPQH
12,TRBJ2-3,TRBV6-5,ASSVSRSTDTQY
16,TRBJ2-2,TRBV5-6,ASSFLKAGGPGTGELF
14,TRBJ2-6,TRBV5-1,ASSLQTGAGANVLT
14,TRBJ2-5,TRBV5-5,ASSRSPGTGEETQY
12,TRBJ2-2,TRBV5-8,ASTLQGVTGELF
11,TRBJ1-2,TRBV19,ASRFFNRDGYT
13,TRBJ2-7,TRBV9,ASSGGQGSSYEQY